This TCR beta chain was sequenced in a study of control samples from healthy donors and cancer patients. Assay: immunoSEQ multiplex PCR; the TCRdb copy retains only in-frame clones and omits some. The sample contains about 83,000 clones, roughly 89% of which appear only once. CDR3 length: 14 residues. Germline CDR1 SGHRS, CDR2 YFSETQ. V was cut by 3 bases and J by 1 base, with 10 bases left in between. The sequencing input was blood. The chain joins TRBV5-1 to TRBJ1-1, with a weak D call TRBD1 (5 bases). The receptor comes from a man aged 45-60 years in good health. CDR3: CASSYRGQNTEAFF. CDR3 DNA: TGCGCCAGCAGCTACCGGGGCCAGAACACTGAAGCTTTCTTT.